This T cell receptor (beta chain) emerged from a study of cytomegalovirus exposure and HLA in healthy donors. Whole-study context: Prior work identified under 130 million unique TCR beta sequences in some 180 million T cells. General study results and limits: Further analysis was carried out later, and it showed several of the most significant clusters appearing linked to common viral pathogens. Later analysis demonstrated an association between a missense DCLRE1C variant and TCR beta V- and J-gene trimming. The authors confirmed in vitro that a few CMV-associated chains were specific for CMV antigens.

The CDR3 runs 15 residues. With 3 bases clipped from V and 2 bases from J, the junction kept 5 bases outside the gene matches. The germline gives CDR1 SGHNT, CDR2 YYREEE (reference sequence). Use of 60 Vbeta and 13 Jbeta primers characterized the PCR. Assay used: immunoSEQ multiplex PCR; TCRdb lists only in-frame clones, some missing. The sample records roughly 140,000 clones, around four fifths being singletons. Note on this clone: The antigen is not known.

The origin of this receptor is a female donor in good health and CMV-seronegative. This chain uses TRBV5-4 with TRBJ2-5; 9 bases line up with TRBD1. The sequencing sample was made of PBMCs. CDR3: CASSSTGGGQETQYF. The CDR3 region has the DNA TGTGCCAGCAGCTCGACAGGGGGGGGACAAGAGACCCAGTACTTC.